These 25 T cell receptor beta chains were sequenced from one sample in a study of Graves' ophthalmopathy and Graves' hyperthyroidism. Amplified TCR beta CDR3 regions were obtained using RNA transcripts as template. The first-round RT-PCR employed HTBI primers together with the Qiagen OneStep RT-PCR kit. A multiplex PCR was then performed as the second round. TCRdb used MiXCR to reprocess the multiplex PCR reads, holding one entry per CDR3 protein. The table shows roughly 480,000 distinct CDR3 sequences, with about an eighth occurring only once. The sample consisted of blood. These receptors all come from a woman in her twenties or thirties with Graves' ophthalmopathy.

This clonotype was recorded at least ten times. The genes are TRBV6-5 and TRBJ2-7; D gene unclear. The ends were cut back, 2 bases at V and 1 base at J, with 6 bases in the middle. From germline, CDR1 is MNHEY and CDR2 SVGAGI. This CDR3 comprises 13 residues. The CDR3: CASSYKKSYEQYF. The CDR3 nucleotides are TGTGCCAGCAGTTACAAAAAATCCTACGAGCAGTACTTC.

V is TRBV11-3 and J is TRBJ2-5, with D maybe TRBD2 (6 bases). Trimming stripped 3 bases from V and 4 bases from J, with 15 bases between. Germline V gene sequence: CDR1 SGHNT, CDR2 YENEEA. The CDR3 sequence is 15 residues long. CDR3 loop: CASSFGAGRGETQYF. The DNA for the CDR3 is TGTGCCAGCAGCTTCGGGGCGGGACGAGGAGAGACCCAGTACTTC.

This clonotype appeared many times. The chain carries TRBV12-3 or TRBV12-4 and TRBJ1-6; no clear D. V was shortened by 6 bases and J by 2 bases, with 8 bases between the two germline ends. The CDR3 runs to 14 residues. The CDR3 region is CASSSRAYNSPLHF. CDR3 sequence (DNA): TGTGCCAGCAGCTCTCGGGCCTATAATTCACCCCTCCACTTT.

This clonotype showed up many times. This chain links TRBV24-1 with TRBJ1-2; the D gene is possibly TRBD1 (5 bases). CDR1 KGHDR and CDR2 SFDVKD come from the germline V gene. V shed 4 bases and J shed 4 bases, with 12 bases lying between them. CDR3 length: 14 residues. This CDR3 is CATSDRQGTYGYTF. CDR3 DNA: TGTGCCACCAGTGACCGGCAGGGCACCTATGGCTACACCTTC.

This clonotype was seen ten or more times. The rearrangement joins TRBV6-1 to TRBJ1-2; D ambiguous. V was trimmed by 1 base and J by 14 bases, leaving 14 bases between them. The length of the CDR3 is 12 residues. Looked up from germline, CDR1 is MNHNS and CDR2 is SASEGT. The DNA of the CDR3 is TGTGCCAGCAGTGAAGGGGGAACAGTAGAAACCTTC. This codes for CASSEGGTVETF.

This clonotype was detected ten times or more. The V and J genes are TRBV7-3 and TRBJ2-7; D is perhaps TRBD1 or TRBD2 (5 bases each). CDR1 and CDR2 (germline): SGHTA, FQGTGA. There are 15 residues in the CDR3. V was shortened by 5 bases and J by 5 bases, with 19 bases between the two germline ends. In DNA, the CDR3 is TGTGCCAGCAGCCCCGGCCCAGAGGGGACCCACGAGCAGTACTTC. It translates to CASSPGPEGTHEQYF.

V is TRBV3-1 and J is TRBJ2-3; 7 nucleotides line up with TRBD2. The V gene's germline CDR1 is LGHDT and CDR2 YNNKEL (reference sequence). The CDR3 runs 12 residues. J lost 6 bases, V lost 10 bases, and 7 bases had no gene match. DNA of the CDR3: TGTGCCACCGGGGCGGGAGACGATACGCAGTATTTT. This translates into CATGAGDDTQYF.

CDR3 in amino acids: CSVASGNFYPEAFF. CDR3 in DNA: TGCAGCGTTGCTTCAGGGAACTTCTACCCTGAAGCTTTCTTT. This rearrangement joins TRBV29-1 to TRBJ1-1; D is perhaps TRBD1 (5 bases). Germline V gene sequence: CDR1 SQVTM, CDR2 ANQGSEA. The CDR3 extends over 14 amino acids. V was pared by 4 bases and J by 6 bases, with 18 bases between.

This clonotype came up many times. The V and J genes are TRBV11-3 and TRBJ2-5; D gene ambiguous. In germline, CDR1 is SGHNT, CDR2 YENEEA. The ends were cut back, 5 bases at V and 5 bases at J, with 9 bases in the middle. This CDR3 spans 12 amino acids. Here the CDR3 DNA reads TGTGCCAGCAGCCCCTCCCTGGAGACCCAGTACTTC. This encodes CASSPSLETQYF.

This clonotype was detected ten times or more. This rearrangement joins TRBV12-5 to TRBJ1-1, with 8 bases lining up with TRBD1. The V gene's germline CDR1 is LGHNT and CDR2 FRNRAP. With 5 bases clipped from V and 5 bases from J, the junction kept 7 bases outside the gene matches. This CDR3 comprises 14 residues. CDR3 bases: TGTGCTAGTGGTACCGACAGGGGCGGGACTGAAGCTTTCTTT. Protein: CASGTDRGGTEAFF.

The V call is TRBV6-1, the J call TRBJ2-5; 9 bases line up with TRBD1. The CDR3 length is 16 residues. The germline V gene encodes CDR1 MNHNS and CDR2 SASEGT. V trimming: 5 bases; J trimming: 4 bases; junction bases outside the gene matches: 11. CDR3 DNA: TGTGCCAGCAGTCAAACCGGGACAGGGATCCGAGAGACCCAGTACTTC. It codes for CASSQTGTGIRETQYF.

This clonotype was seen many times. This chain joins TRBV28 and TRBJ1-5, with D tentatively TRBD1 (5 bases). Trimming left V 4 bases short and J 6 bases short, with 16 bases between. CDR1 and CDR2 from the germline V gene are MDHEN and SYDVKM. The CDR3 has 15 amino acids. The CDR3 bases are TGTGCCAGCAGTTCACCCCAGGGTTTGGTTCAGCCCCAGCATTTT. The encoded protein is CASSSPQGLVQPQHF.

This clonotype has ten or more counts. The chain couples TRBV12-3 or TRBV12-4 to TRBJ1-1, with TRBD1 identical over 7 bases. This CDR3 region has 14 residues. V gave up 4 bases and J gave up 4 bases; unmatched junction bases: 6. The CDR3: CASSSPTGTTEAFF. The CDR3 DNA reads TGTGCCAGCAGTTCCCCGACAGGGACCACTGAAGCTTTCTTT.

This clonotype was seen ten or more times. The gene calls are TRBV6-5 and TRBJ2-7, with 7 bases fitting TRBD2. V shed 4 bases, J shed 2 bases, and the junction held 8 bases outside the gene matches. Germline-derived CDR1 and CDR2 are MNHEY and SVGAGI. The CDR3 runs 15 residues. The chain's CDR3 is CASSSFDRGAYEQYF. CDR3 nucleotide sequence: TGTGCCAGCAGTTCTTTCGACCGGGGGGCCTACGAGCAGTACTTC.

This clonotype was observed many times. V and J are TRBV19 and TRBJ2-2, with 10 bases identical to TRBD2. Germline-derived CDR1 and CDR2 are LNHDA and SQIVND (reference sequence). The length of the CDR3 is 15 residues. V shed 3 bases, J shed 6 bases, and the junction held 4 bases outside the gene matches. CDR3 in amino acids: CASSIGTSVSGELFF. The CDR3, as DNA: TGTGCCAGTAGTATCGGGACTAGCGTTTCCGGGGAGCTGTTTTTT.

This clonotype was found a few times. The CDR3: CASSRGGYRAGELFF. The CDR3 coding sequence is TGTGCCAGCAGCCGCGGGGGGTATCGGGCCGGGGAGCTGTTTTTT. V gene TRBV11-2 combines with J gene TRBJ2-2; 8 bases match TRBD2. Looked up from germline, CDR1 is SGHAT and CDR2 is FQNNGV. The CDR3 contains 15 residues. J was trimmed by 6 bases and V by 5 bases; bases with no gene match: 8.

V is TRBV4-1 and J is TRBJ1-2; D possibly corresponds to TRBD1 (6 bases). The CDR3 consists of 15 residues. CDR1 and CDR2 from the germline V gene are MGHRA and YSYEKL. V was pared by 2 bases and J by 5 bases, with 15 bases between. The CDR3 region has the DNA TGCGCCAGCAGCCAACTAACAGGGATCCCTTATGGCTACACCTTC. It translates to CASSQLTGIPYGYTF.

On this clonotype: This sequence may be a read error, since a much larger clone differs from it by one base. CDR3 loop: CAWSVGVGPQHF. In DNA, the CDR3 is TGTGCCTGGAGTGTCGGCGTGGGACCCCAGCATTTT. This chain connects TRBV30 to TRBJ1-5; no clear D gene. V was clipped by 0 bases and J by 10 bases, with 10 bases between them. Germline-derived CDR1 and CDR2 are GTSNPN and SVGIG (reference sequence). CDR3 size: 12 residues.

This clonotype was counted many times. The chain employs TRBV28 and TRBJ1-2; D gene uncertain. Germline CDR1 reads MDHEN; CDR2 reads SYDVKM. The CDR3 is 12 amino acids. Between the trimmed V and J ends, which lost 6 bases and 3 bases, there was a span of 8 bases. In DNA, the CDR3 is TGTGCCAGCAGCCCCGCTCACTATGGCTACACCTTC. It encodes CASSPAHYGYTF.

The chain employs TRBV7-2 and TRBJ2-5, with D possibly being TRBD1 (5 bases). This CDR3 is 13 amino acids long. The germline V and J ends were trimmed by 5 bases and 6 bases, with 13 bases remaining between them. Germline V gene lookup returns CDR1 SGHTA and CDR2 FQGNSA. The CDR3 is CASSGVGEQTQYF. CDR3 bases: TGTGCCAGCAGCGGGGTAGGGGAACAGACCCAGTACTTC. The whole variable domain, filled in from reference TRBV7-2 and TRBJ2-5, reads GAGVSQSPSNKVTEKGKDVELRCDPISGHTALYWYRQSLGQGLEFLIYFQGNSAPDKSGLPSDRFSAERTGGSVSTLTIQRTQQEDSAVYLCASSGVGEQTQYFGPGTRLLVL.

This clonotype came up many times. The chain has TRBV7-9 and TRBJ1-1; D is possibly TRBD1 (5 bases). The CDR3 contains 13 residues. The V gene's germline CDR1 is SEHNR and CDR2 FQNEAQ (reference sequence). V was clipped by 0 bases and J by 11 bases, with 13 bases between them. This CDR3 is CASSLATRGEAFF. The CDR3 bases are TGTGCCAGCAGCTTAGCAACGAGGGGCGAGGCTTTCTTT.

A word on this clonotype: One base away lies a much larger clone, so this may be a sequencing read error. The rearrangement joins TRBV12-3 or TRBV12-4 to TRBJ1-2, with D possibly matching TRBD1 (5 bases). This CDR3 comprises 14 residues. The CDR3 coding sequence is TGTGCCATCAGTGAGACAGTTGGTGGCTATGGCTACACCTTC. This translates into CAISETVGGYGYTF.

This clonotype was detected ten times or more. The chain recombines TRBV11-3 with TRBJ1-5; D uncertain. The V end was cut by 5 bases, the J end by 7 bases, with 12 bases between. Per germline, CDR1 SGHNT and CDR2 YENEEA. The CDR3 loop spans 13 amino acids. DNA of the CDR3: TGTGCCAGCAGCCCTCGAGGGAGCCAGCCCCAGCATTTT. Translated, it gives CASSPRGSQPQHF.

This clonotype was detected only a few times. This may come from a read error, since a much larger clone is one base off. The genes are TRBV20-1 and TRBJ1-1; D is uncertain. Germline CDR1 and CDR2: DFQATT and SNEGSKA (reference sequence). CDR3 length: 16 residues. The CDR3 reads CSATSQVWTANTEACF. CDR3 bases: TGCAGTGCTACTTCTCAAGTATGGACCGCGAACACTGAAGCTTGCTTT.

The V gene is TRBV29-1, the J gene TRBJ1-1; no clear D gene. Per the germline V gene, CDR1 is SQVTM and CDR2 is ANQGSEA. The ends were cut back, 6 bases at V and 6 bases at J, with 17 bases in the middle. The CDR3 is made up of 13 amino acids. CDR3 sequence: CSVPTSGYAEAFF. In DNA, the CDR3 is TGCAGCGTGCCCACCTCGGGGTACGCTGAAGCTTTCTTT.